A selection of T cell receptor beta chains follows, all from one sample in a study of shared clonotypes between healthy human individuals. TCRdb's copy holds only in-frame clones and misses some; the assay was immunoSEQ multiplex PCR. The repertoire holds approximately 2,000,000 clones, with approximately 90% as singletons. Sequenced: naive CD4+ T cells from PBMCs. Receptors originate from a man in his late teens or twenties in good health. Some clones in this sample may be carry-over from other donors' samples. Each CDR3 is given with its conserved first and last residue. A D gene is named only where the DNA matches it firmly. Not every row has a clone size; where given, it reads once, few, many or a size class.

clone_size,v_call,j_call,d_call,cdr3_nt,cdr3_aa
NA,TRBV7-3,TRBJ2-3,TRBD2,TGTGCCAGCAGCTCTAGCGGGAGGCCCACAGATACGCAGTATTTT,CASSSSGRPTDTQYF
NA,TRBV25-1,TRBJ2-1,NA,TGTGCCAGCTCGCCCGATTCCTACAATGAGCAGTTCTTC,CASSPDSYNEQFF
NA,TRBV14,TRBJ2-2,TRBD2,TGTGCCAGCAGCCAAGATCCCCGACTAGCGGCCAACACCGGGGAGCTGTTTTTT,CASSQDPRLAANTGELFF
NA,TRBV5-4,TRBJ1-5,TRBD1,TGTGCCAGCAGCCTGGACAGGGGTGATCAGCCCCAGCATTTT,CASSLDRGDQPQHF
once,TRBV14,TRBJ2-6,NA,TGTGCCAGCGCCCGAGGTAGCTCTGGGGCCAACGTCCTGACTTTC,CASARGSSGANVLTF
NA,TRBV16,TRBJ2-7,TRBD1,TGTGCCAGCAGCCAATCGTTAGGACAGGGCTACGAGGGGCAGTACTTC,CASSQSLGQGYEGQYF
NA,TRBV15,TRBJ2-1,TRBD1,TGTGCCACCAGCAGGGCCGGGACAGCCTCCTACAATGAGCAGTTCTTC,CATSRAGTASYNEQFF
NA,TRBV7-8,TRBJ2-3,TRBD2,TGTGCCAGCAGCTCCCCGATCGCCGCGGGGGGTACGCAGTATTTT,CASSSPIAAGGTQYF
once,TRBV7-2,TRBJ1-5,NA,TGTGCCAGCAGCTTAGAACCCAATCAGCCCCAGCATTTT,CASSLEPNQPQHF
NA,TRBV18,TRBJ1-1,NA,TGTGCCAGCTCAAGCTTCCGTGCCGGGGGCGAAGGTACTGAAGCTTTCTTT,CASSSFRAGGEGTEAFF
once,TRBV29-1,TRBJ2-1,TRBD2,TGCAGCGTTGGAGAACTAGCGGGAGCACGGAATGAGCAGTTCTTC,CSVGELAGARNEQFF
NA,TRBV14,TRBJ2-1,NA,TGTGCCAGCAGCCAAGAGGTCGGCAGGGGGGGCAATGAGCAGTTCTTC,CASSQEVGRGGNEQFF
NA,TRBV7-3,TRBJ2-1,TRBD1,TGTGCCAGCAGCTTATATCCCCTCGCCGGGACAGGGGGCAATGAGCAGTTCTTC,CASSLYPLAGTGGNEQFF
NA,TRBV14,TRBJ2-7,NA,TGTGCCAGCAGCCAGGGCACAGGCGTACCGTTCTACGAGCAGTACTTC,CASSQGTGVPFYEQYF
NA,TRBV27,TRBJ2-7,NA,TGTGCCGTAGGGTTTCGCGAGCAGTACTTC,CAVGFREQYF
NA,TRBV7-2,TRBJ1-2,NA,TGTGCCAGCAGCTTAGGAAGCGGGGGCTACACCTTC,CASSLGSGGYTF
NA,TRBV5-4,TRBJ1-1,NA,TGTGCCAGCAGCTTGCGCCAGGAGAACACTGAAGCTTTCTTT,CASSLRQENTEAFF
NA,TRBV29-1,TRBJ2-5,NA,TGCAGCGTTGATGACCGGGGAACCCAGTACTTC,CSVDDRGTQYF
NA,TRBV15,TRBJ1-5,NA,TGTGCCACCAGTGAGGGCTATCAGCCCCAGCATTTT,CATSEGYQPQHF
NA,TRBV7-3,TRBJ2-3,NA,TGTGCCAGCAGCCCTAGTAGCGGCACAGATACGCAGTATTTT,CASSPSSGTDTQYF
once,TRBV5-1,TRBJ2-7,NA,TGCGCCAGCAGCCCACAGGGCTACGAGCAGTACTTC,CASSPQGYEQYF
NA,TRBV9,TRBJ2-7,NA,TGTGCCAGCAGCGCGGGTCATAGGGGGGGTACCTACGAGCAGTACTTC,CASSAGHRGGTYEQYF
NA,TRBV28,TRBJ1-1,NA,TGTGCCAGCAGTTTGTACAGGGAGAAAACTGAAGCTTTCTTT,CASSLYREKTEAFF
NA,TRBV5-1,TRBJ2-3,NA,TGCGCCAGCAGCTTGGGCGTAACGGTTCCTAGCACAGATACGCAGTATTTT,CASSLGVTVPSTDTQYF
NA,TRBV14,TRBJ2-4,NA,TGTGCCAGCAGCTCCCCGGCCAAAAACATTCAGTACTTC,CASSSPAKNIQYF
NA,TRBV13,TRBJ1-6,TRBD1,TGTGCCAGCAGCGTCCGGGACAGGGGTTCACCCCTCCACTTT,CASSVRDRGSPLHF
NA,TRBV7-9,TRBJ2-7,NA,TGTGCCAGCAGCTTAGTGCAGGACTCCTACGAGCAGTACTTC,CASSLVQDSYEQYF
NA,TRBV7-3,TRBJ2-7,NA,TGTGCCAGCAGCCCTAGGGCGGGAAGAGACTACGAGCAGTACTTC,CASSPRAGRDYEQYF
NA,TRBV28,TRBJ1-1,TRBD1,TGTGCCAGCAGGCGAAGCCGGGACAGGGGACGCAGTGAAGCTTTCTTT,CASRRSRDRGRSEAFF
NA,TRBV30,TRBJ1-2,NA,TGTGCCTGGAGCCCGCAGGACAGCCGAGCTAACTATGGCTACACCTTC,CAWSPQDSRANYGYTF
once,TRBV6-4,TRBJ1-5,NA,TGTGCCAGCAGTGCTCAACCCAATCAGCCCCAGCATTTT,CASSAQPNQPQHF
once,TRBV9,TRBJ2-5,TRBD1,TGTGCCAGCAGCGTACAGGGGGCGCGGGAGACCCAGTACTTC,CASSVQGARETQYF
once,TRBV2,TRBJ2-3,TRBD2,TGTGCCAGCAGCCTTGGGATAGCGGGAAAGGATACGCAGTATTTT,CASSLGIAGKDTQYF
NA,TRBV30,TRBJ2-2,NA,TGTGCCTGGAGCGCGGCTTACCTGAACACCGGGGAGCTGTTTTTT,CAWSAAYLNTGELFF
NA,TRBV28,TRBJ2-5,NA,TGTGCCAGCAGTTTATATGGGGGGCGGGAGACCCAGTACTTC,CASSLYGGRETQYF
NA,TRBV6-5,TRBJ2-1,TRBD2,TGTGCCAGCAGTTACGGGAGCGGGATATTGAATGAGCAGTTCTTC,CASSYGSGILNEQFF
NA,TRBV28,TRBJ2-7,TRBD2,TGTGCCAGCAGTGCTAGACTAGCGGGGAACCTTAGGGCCGAGCAGTACTTC,CASSARLAGNLRAEQYF